This T cell receptor beta chain was identified during a study of T cell responses to AZD1222 COVID-19 vaccine. The CDR3 is 13 residues long. V lost 3 bases to trimming and J lost 3 bases; unmatched junction nucleotides: 3. CDR1 and CDR2 from the germline V gene are SGHRS and YFSETQ. Profiled with immunoSEQ multiplex PCR; TCRdb holds only in-frame clones, not every one. The table has some 160,000 clones, 85% to 95% seen once. The receptor was isolated from an adult in good health. The chain links TRBV5-1 to TRBJ2-7; 7 nucleotides line up with TRBD1. The input for sequencing was peripheral blood, taken on day 0 of AZD1222 vaccination. CDR3 DNA sequence: TGCGCCAGCAGCTCCGGGACAGTCTACGAGCAGTACTTC. Protein product: CASSSGTVYEQYF.